One sample yielded the 11 T cell receptor beta chains listed below, sequenced in a study of cytomegalovirus exposure and HLA in healthy donors. Vbeta (60) and Jbeta (13) primers were used in the PCR. Repertoires were generated with immunoSEQ multiplex PCR, while TCRdb's copy carries only in-frame clones and drops some. Of 300,000 or so clones in the sample, 84% were seen once. Sequencing was performed on PBMCs. Receptor source: a woman aged 40 to 50 in good health and CMV-seropositive.

The CDR3 bases are TGTGCCAGCAGCTTGGCGGGAGCGGGAGTGTTGAATGAGCAGTTCTTC. It yields the protein CASSLAGAGVLNEQFF. V and J are TRBV5-6 and TRBJ2-1; 8 bases are shared with TRBD2. Trimming cost V 0 bases and J 7 bases; bases outside gene matches: 9. Germline-derived CDR1 and CDR2 are SGHDT and YYEEEE. There are 16 residues in the CDR3.

This clone ranks as medium-sized. The rearrangement uses TRBV9 and TRBJ2-1, with D possibly being TRBD2 (5 bases). The CDR3 covers 12 residues. CDR1 and CDR2 from the germline V gene are SGDLS and YYNGEE. V was cut by 7 bases and J by 8 bases, with 13 bases left in between. The CDR3 DNA is TGTGCCAGCGTAGGGCTAGCCGATGAGCAGTTCTTC. Translating gives CASVGLADEQFF.

V is TRBV9 and J is TRBJ2-2, with 8 bases lining up with TRBD2. The trim removed 0 bases at V and 6 bases at J, leaving 7 bases unmatched. The CDR3 totals 16 residues. From germline, CDR1 is SGDLS and CDR2 YYNGEE. The CDR3 nucleotides read TGTGCCAGCAGCGTAGCTATTACGGGAGGGCCCGGGGAGCTGTTTTTT. The encoded protein is CASSVAITGGPGELFF.

V gene TRBV6-1 combines with J gene TRBJ1-2, with a weak D call TRBD1 (6 bases). Germline CDR1 is MNHNS and CDR2 is SASEGT. This CDR3 is built from 17 residues. V was cut by 5 bases and J by 7 bases, with 26 bases left in between. The CDR3 bases are TGTGCCAGCAGTCAAGATTTCTCGGACAGCGTCTCGGGTGGCTACACCTTC. As protein: CASSQDFSDSVSGGYTF.

The chain links TRBV28 to TRBJ1-2; D possibly corresponds to TRBD1 (6 bases). Germline V lookup: CDR1 MDHEN, CDR2 SYDVKM. This CDR3 region has 15 residues. The V end lost 6 bases, the J end lost 8 bases, and 22 bases lay between the germline ends. The CDR3 sequence: CASRETGFGARGYTF. CDR3 bases: TGTGCCAGCAGGGAAACAGGGTTTGGGGCCAGGGGCTACACCTTC.

The chain employs TRBV6-5 and TRBJ1-5; 7 bases agree with TRBD1. This CDR3 region has 13 residues. CDR1 and CDR2 (germline): MNHEY, SVGAGI. The V segment lost 5 bases and the J segment 2 bases; nucleotides outside the gene matches: 0. The CDR3 DNA reads as TGTGCCAGCAGTCAGGGGGGCAATCAGCCCCAGCATTTT. This translates into CASSQGGNQPQHF.

J is TRBJ2-7 and V is TRBV13; 7 bases are a match to TRBD1. The CDR3 spans 12 residues. After removal of 7 bases from V and 10 bases from J, the junction contained 10 bases not matched to a gene. The germline gives CDR1 PRHDT, CDR2 FYEKMQ (reference sequence). CDR3 in DNA: TGTGCCAGCAAATCCCAAACAGGGGTTCAGTACTTC. Amino acid sequence: CASKSQTGVQYF.

The rearrangement joins TRBV13 to TRBJ1-5; 7 bases are a match to TRBD1. Germline V gene data show CDR1 as PRHDT and CDR2 as FYEKMQ (reference sequence). The V gene end was trimmed by 4 bases and the J gene end by 1 base; junction bases not matched to a gene: 4. CDR3 size: 15 residues. The chain's CDR3 is CASSSTGESNQPQHF. The CDR3 nucleotides read TGTGCCAGCAGCTCAACAGGGGAGAGCAATCAGCCCCAGCATTTT.

V and J are TRBV7-8 and TRBJ1-1; D uncertain. CDR1 is SGHVS and CDR2 is FQNEAQ in the germline V gene. Deletions cut 5 bases from V and 5 bases from J, with 18 bases between. CDR3 size: 15 residues. The DNA for the CDR3 is TGTGCCAGCAGCAAGGTGGCTATCCCGGAGACTGAAGCTTTCTTT. This translates into CASSKVAIPETEAFF.

V and J are TRBV2 and TRBJ1-5; a possible D gene is TRBD1 (6 bases). The germline V and J ends were trimmed by 6 bases and 5 bases, with 14 bases remaining between them. Germline CDR1 SNHLY, CDR2 FYNNEI. The CDR3 runs 14 residues. CDR3 protein: CASRTDAGDQPQHF. The DNA of the CDR3 is TGTGCCAGCAGAACAGACGCAGGGGATCAGCCCCAGCATTTT.

The rearrangement uses TRBV28 and TRBJ2-2, with 9 bases identical to TRBD2. CDR1 and CDR2 from the germline V gene are MDHEN and SYDVKM. This CDR3 contains 17 residues. After removal of 4 bases from V and 6 bases from J, the junction contained 12 bases not matched to a gene. In nucleotides, the CDR3 is TGTGCCAGCAGTTCCGCCCGGCCTAGCGGGATAGCCGGGGAGCTGTTTTTT. It translates to CASSSARPSGIAGELFF.